These 25 T cell receptor beta chains share one sample of origin, sequenced in a study of cytomegalovirus exposure and HLA in healthy donors. 13 Jbeta primers and 60 Vbeta primers were used for the PCR. The assay was immunoSEQ multiplex PCR, and TCRdb's table has in-frame clones only and misses some. Here the sample spans roughly 150,000 clones, roughly 79% being singletons. The sequenced material came from PBMCs. The receptors stem from a woman aged 35 to 49 in good health and CMV-seronegative.

V and J are TRBV30 and TRBJ2-5; D is perhaps TRBD2 (6 bases). CDR1 is GTSNPN, CDR2 SVGIG, per germline (reference sequence). The CDR3 spans 14 residues. The V and J ends lost 3 bases and 4 bases respectively, with 15 bases between them. This CDR3 is CAWSLRRELETQYF. The DNA for the CDR3 is TGTGCCTGGAGCCTGAGGAGGGAGTTAGAGACCCAGTACTTC.

The chain carries TRBV2 and TRBJ2-7; TRBD1 agrees at 8 bases. This CDR3 has 14 amino acids. Trimming cost V 4 bases and J 4 bases; bases outside gene matches: 6. Germline lookup yields CDR1 SNHLY and CDR2 FYNNEI. Here the CDR3 reads CASSVQQGDYEQYF. In DNA, the CDR3 is TGTGCCAGCAGTGTACAACAGGGGGATTACGAGCAGTACTTC.

The V and J genes are TRBV2 and TRBJ1-2; unclear D gene. Germline CDR1 reads SNHLY; CDR2 reads FYNNEI. Trimming removed 4 bases from V and 2 bases from J, with 8 bases in between. CDR3 length: 13 amino acids. The DNA for the CDR3 is TGTGCCAGCAGTGCAGGAACCAACTATGGCTACACCTTC. This translates into CASSAGTNYGYTF.

The chain is built from TRBV11-1 and TRBJ1-1, with 8 bases aligning to TRBD1. V shed 4 bases, J shed 1 base, and the junction held 8 bases outside the gene matches. Looked up from germline, CDR1 is SGHAT and CDR2 is FQDESV (reference sequence). The CDR3 is 16 residues long. The CDR3 sequence is CASSSMDRVTNTEAFF. The CDR3, as DNA: TGTGCCAGCAGCTCCATGGACAGGGTGACGAACACTGAAGCTTTCTTT. Based on the CDR3 plus reference TRBV11-1 and TRBJ1-1, the full variable domain is EAEVAQSPRYKITEKSQAVAFWCDPISGHATLYWYRQILGQGPELLVQFQDESVVDDSQLPKDRFSAERLKGVDSTLKIQPAELGDSAMYLCASSSMDRVTNTEAFFGQGTRLTVV.

This clone came up a few times. For the CDR3, the DNA is TGTGCCTGGAGGGGGGGGACTAGCGCCGCTCGTGAGCAGTTCTTC. Translating it yields CAWRGGTSAAREQFF. This sequence joins TRBV30 and TRBJ2-1; 10 nucleotides line up with TRBD2. Germline V gene lookup returns CDR1 GTSNPN and CDR2 SVGIG (reference sequence). The V gene end was trimmed by 3 bases and the J gene end by 9 bases; junction bases not matched to a gene: 11. The CDR3 extends over 15 amino acids.

The chain uses TRBV11-3 and TRBJ2-1; 10 bases align to TRBD2. Germline V gene lookup returns CDR1 SGHNT and CDR2 YENEEA. J was trimmed by 8 bases and V by 11 bases; bases with no gene match: 6. CDR3 length equals 12 residues. CDR3: CASSGRGDEQFF. The CDR3 coding sequence is TGTGCCTCGAGCGGGAGGGGCGATGAGCAGTTCTTC. Filled out from reference TRBV11-3 and TRBJ2-1, the complete variable domain reads EAGVVQSPRYKIIEKKQPVAFWCNPISGHNTLYWYLQNLGQGPELLIRYENEEAVDDSQLPKDRFSAERLKGVDSTLKIQPAELGDSAVYLCASSGRGDEQFFGPGTRLTVL.

The chain combines TRBV6-5 with TRBJ1-2, with D maybe TRBD1 (6 bases). The length of the CDR3 is 13 residues. Per germline, CDR1 MNHEY and CDR2 SVGAGI. V was shortened by 5 bases and J by 6 bases, with 13 bases between the two germline ends. The CDR3 sequence is CASSNRDRDGYTF. Written as DNA, the CDR3 is TGTGCCAGCAGTAACAGGGATCGGGATGGCTACACCTTC.

J is TRBJ2-2 and V is TRBV5-1; possible D gene TRBD2, 5 bases. Germline loops: CDR1 SGHRS, CDR2 YFSETQ. The CDR3 sequence is 15 residues long. Trimming cost V 0 bases and J 7 bases, with 13 bases left between them. The CDR3 bases are TGCGCCAGCAGCTTGGCCGTGGGAGAGGTCGGGGAGCTGTTTTTT. Amino acids: CASSLAVGEVGELFF. Supplemented by reference TRBV5-1 and TRBJ2-2, the full variable domain reads KAGVTQTPRYLIKTRGQQVTLSCSPISGHRSVSWYQQTPGQGLQFLFEYFSETQRNKGNFPGRFSGRQFSNSRSEMNVSTLELGDSALYLCASSLAVGEVGELFFGEGSRLTVL.

This sequence joins TRBV2 and TRBJ2-1; the match to TRBD1 covers 9 bases. V was clipped by 10 bases and J by 8 bases; unmatched bases: 12. The CDR3 length is 14 residues. Germline values: CDR1 SNHLY, CDR2 FYNNEI. CDR3 loop: CATRRRQGDDEQFF. CDR3 DNA sequence: TGTGCCACACGACGGCGACAGGGGGACGATGAGCAGTTCTTC.

Details on this clone: This same CDR3 is encoded by further DNA sequences in the sample. This chain connects TRBV30 to TRBJ2-1, with 14 bases fitting TRBD2. V lost 2 bases and J lost 10; bases outside the gene matches: 7. The CDR3 totals 15 residues. The germline V gene has CDR1 GTSNPN and CDR2 SVGIG (reference sequence). CDR3 sequence (DNA): TGTGCCTGGAGTTCTAAGGGACTAGCGGGGGTAGAGCAGTTCTTC. It is translated as CAWSSKGLAGVEQFF.

The V call is TRBV30, the J call TRBJ2-5, with TRBD1 identical over 7 bases. The J call is uncertain, as TRBJ2-7 better fits the DNA end. The CDR3 loop spans 12 amino acids. CDR1 GTSNPN and CDR2 SVGIG come from the germline V gene (reference sequence). The CDR3 sequence is CAWRRQGYEQYF. In nucleotides, the CDR3 is TGTGCCTGGAGAAGACAGGGATACGAGCAGTACTTC.

The chain has TRBV5-1 and TRBJ1-1; D unclear. Germline lookup yields CDR1 SGHRS and CDR2 YFSETQ. Trimming took off 0 bases at V and 0 bases at J, with 6 bases between the two ends. The CDR3 sequence is 14 residues long. The chain's CDR3 is CASSLALVNTEAFF. In DNA form, the CDR3 reads TGCGCCAGCAGCTTGGCCCTCGTGAACACTGAAGCTTTCTTT.

The chain couples TRBV2 to TRBJ1-2; D gene ambiguous. Looked up from germline, CDR1 is SNHLY and CDR2 is FYNNEI. CDR3 length: 13 amino acids. V lost 7 bases to trimming and J lost 6 bases, with 15 bases between them. CDR3 nucleotides: TGTGCCAGCAAAACGCTAACCTTAGATGGCTACACCTTC. This codes for CASKTLTLDGYTF. Together with reference TRBV2 and TRBJ1-2, the CDR3 gives the full variable domain: EPEVTQTPSHQVTQMGQEVILRCVPISNHLYFYWYRQILGQKVEFLVSFYNNEISEKSEIFDDQFSVERPDGSNFTLKIRSTKLEDSAMYFCASKTLTLDGYTFGSGTRLTVV.

The table lists this clone with a few counts. Other DNA sequences from this sample encode an identical CDR3 as well. The rearrangement links TRBV4-2 to TRBJ2-2; TRBD2 matches at 8 bases. CDR1 and CDR2 from the germline V gene are LGHNA and YNFKEQ. This CDR3 is built from 18 residues. The trim removed 1 base at V and 2 bases at J, leaving 9 bases unmatched. CDR3 residues: CASSQGGVAGPNTGELFF. The CDR3 DNA reads TGTGCCAGCAGCCAAGGGGGAGTAGCGGGGCCCAACACCGGGGAGCTGTTTTTT.

The CDR3 protein is CASSPRGTEAFF. As DNA, the CDR3 is TGTGCCAGCAGCCCACGGGGGACTGAAGCTTTCTTT. The chain joins TRBV7-2 to TRBJ1-1; a weak D match, TRBD1 (5 bases). From germline, CDR1 is SGHTA and CDR2 FQGNSA. The CDR3 covers 12 residues. Between the trimmed V and J ends, which lost 5 bases and 5 bases, there was a span of 9 bases.

J is TRBJ1-2 and V is TRBV29-1, with D possibly TRBD1 on 6 matching bases. The CDR3 totals 15 residues. V lost 0 bases to trimming and J lost 6 bases, with 17 bases between them. Germline V CDR1 and CDR2: SQVTM, ANQGSEA. CDR3 sequence: CSVEDPNRAKNGYTF. The CDR3 coding sequence is TGCAGCGTTGAAGATCCAAACAGGGCCAAGAATGGCTACACCTTC. The full variable domain, rest sourced from reference TRBV29-1 and TRBJ1-2, is SAVISQKPSRDICQRGTSLTIQCQVDSQVTMMFWYRQQPGQSLTLIATANQGSEATYESGFVIDKFPISRPNLTFSTLTVSNMSPEDSSIYLCSVEDPNRAKNGYTFGSGTRLTVV.

The chain has TRBV2 and TRBJ2-5; 14 bases line up with TRBD2. The germline V gene encodes CDR1 SNHLY and CDR2 FYNNEI. The CDR3 runs 16 residues. The V and J ends lost 1 base and 5 bases, in that order; junction bases with no gene match: 3. The CDR3 sequence: CASSEGLAGGGETQYF. CDR3 coding DNA: TGTGCCAGCAGTGAAGGACTAGCGGGAGGGGGGGAGACCCAGTACTTC. The variable domain in full, with the rest retrieved from reference TRBV2 and TRBJ2-5, is EPEVTQTPSHQVTQMGQEVILRCVPISNHLYFYWYRQILGQKVEFLVSFYNNEISEKSEIFDDQFSVERPDGSNFTLKIRSTKLEDSAMYFCASSEGLAGGGETQYFGPGTRLLVL.

This chain links TRBV14 with TRBJ2-1, with TRBD2 matching over 9 bases. The CDR3 is 15 residues long. CDR1 and CDR2 from the germline V gene are SGHDN and FVKESK. Trimming cost V 1 base and J 7 bases; bases outside gene matches: 5. CDR3 nucleotides: TGTGCCAGCAGCCAAGGCGGGAGGGCCCGTAATGAGCAGTTCTTC. This encodes CASSQGGRARNEQFF.

The chain joins TRBV28 to TRBJ1-2; D is undetermined. The CDR3 has 13 residues. The germline V and J ends were trimmed by 2 bases and 7 bases, with 11 bases remaining between them. CDR1 and CDR2 (germline): MDHEN, SYDVKM. The CDR3 DNA sequence: TGTGCCAGCAGTTTACGGGGATGGGGTGGCTACACCTTC. It encodes CASSLRGWGGYTF.

CDR3 sequence: CASKTQGGQETQYF. In DNA form, the CDR3 reads TGCGCCAGCAAAACCCAAGGGGGCCAAGAGACCCAGTACTTC. The chain carries TRBV5-1 and TRBJ2-5; TRBD1 might be the D (6 bases). Germline loops: CDR1 SGHRS, CDR2 YFSETQ. V shed 6 bases and J shed 1 base, with 13 bases lying between them. This CDR3 spans 14 amino acids.

The rearrangement joins TRBV6-1 to TRBJ2-3; no clear D gene. Germline loops: CDR1 MNHNS, CDR2 SASEGT. The length of the CDR3 is 14 residues. Trimming took off 0 bases at V and 10 bases at J, with 14 bases between the two ends. CDR3 residues: CASSEAWFIRAQYF. The CDR3, as DNA: TGTGCCAGCAGTGAAGCGTGGTTTATTCGGGCGCAGTATTTT.

The table lists this clone with a few counts. V is TRBV28 and J is TRBJ1-1; 7 nucleotides align to TRBD1. CDR1 is MDHEN and CDR2 is SYDVKM in the germline V gene. Trimming took 7 bases from V and 2 from J; bases not matched to a gene: 16. The CDR3 length is 17 residues. The CDR3 loop reads CASKGADSARLNTEAFF. CDR3 nucleotide sequence: TGTGCCAGCAAGGGGGCCGACTCAGCGCGACTCAACACTGAAGCTTTCTTT. Together with reference TRBV28 and TRBJ1-1, the CDR3 gives the full variable domain: DVKVTQSSRYLVKRTGEKVFLECVQDMDHENMFWYRQDPGLGLRLIYFSYDVKMKEKGDIPEGYSVSREKKERFSLILESASTNQTSMYLCASKGADSARLNTEAFFGQGTRLTVV.

This chain links TRBV5-1 with TRBJ2-1, with 8 nucleotides matching TRBD2. Germline assignment: CDR1 SGHRS and CDR2 YFSETQ. CDR3 length equals 16 residues. With 1 base clipped from V and 5 bases from J, the junction kept 8 bases outside the gene matches. CDR3 amino acids: CASSLLTGGPDNEQFF. CDR3 nucleotide sequence: TGCGCCAGCAGCTTGTTGACGGGAGGGCCGGACAATGAGCAGTTCTTC.

The J gene is TRBJ1-1, the V gene TRBV7-6, with D possibly TRBD1 on 6 matching bases. The germline V gene has CDR1 SGHVS and CDR2 FNYEAQ. V was trimmed by 0 bases and J by 5 bases, leaving 13 bases between them. The CDR3 covers 15 residues. In DNA, the CDR3 is TGTGCCAGCAGCTTAGCGGGGGCAGGGTCGACTGAAGCTTTCTTT. Translating gives CASSLAGAGSTEAFF.

The genes are TRBV19 and TRBJ2-1; the D gene is possibly TRBD1 (6 bases). Trimming stripped 6 bases from V and 7 bases from J, with 10 bases between. The CDR3 is 12 residues long. The germline V gene encodes CDR1 LNHDA and CDR2 SQIVND (reference sequence). The CDR3 protein is CASRPQGNEQFF. In nucleotides, the CDR3 is TGTGCCAGTAGGCCCCAGGGGAATGAGCAGTTCTTC.